This TCR beta chain is drawn from a study of blood T cells in healthy people across ages. The CDR3 is 16 residues long. CDR1 is ENHRY, CDR2 SYGVKD, per germline. This clonotype was seen only once. What it recognizes is unknown. At one end the junction does not follow the germline gene, possibly because of a read error. Study-level findings and limits: Per million T cells, the diversity of TCR beta decreased roughly linearly as age advanced. The study found more naive CD4+ cells and higher diversity in long-lived than aged donors.

A J-beta primer mix and a sample-barcoded 5' primer were used in a second PCR of roughly 7 to 12 cycles. Each cDNA molecule was tagged by a template-switch adaptor with 12 random nucleotides. Via MiXCR, TCRdb re-called the 5' RACE reads, giving one row per CDR3 protein. The sample lists some 1.8 million distinct CDR3 sequences, 39% seen once, with 20% to 25% in the top ten. The sequenced sample was blood. The chain couples TRBV10-3 to TRBJ2-5; 14 nucleotides match TRBD2. This TCR derives from a human donor in good health. The CDR3 region is CVISDPGLAGEETQYF. In nucleotides, the CDR3 is TGTGTCATCAGTGATCCGGGACTAGCGGGGGAAGAGACCCAGTACTTC.